The TCR beta chain under discussion was sequenced for a study of cytotoxic CD8 clonotypes in ibrutinib-treated CLL. Study details: After treatment lasting a median 12 months, range 6 to 36, response samples were collected.

The ends lost 6 bases at V and 3 bases at J; junction bases unmatched: 4. Per the germline V gene, CDR1 is SNHLY and CDR2 is FYNNEI. The CDR3 length is 15 residues. Deep sequencing aimed at 1 in 200,000 to 1 in 1 million T cells' resolution. Sequencing used immunoSEQ multiplex PCR; TCRdb keeps in-frame clones, though not all of them. The sample holds around 160,000 clones; 81% are singletons and the top ten take roughly 1.9%. The sequence was collected from a human donor with chronic lymphocytic leukemia. The rearrangement joins TRBV2 to TRBJ1-4; TRBD1 matches at 10 bases. The material sequenced was PBMCs, taken after 12 months of ibrutinib treatment. For the CDR3, the DNA is TGTGCCAGCAGCCGACAGGGGGCGTCTAATGAAAAACTGTTTTTT. Protein product: CASSRQGASNEKLFF.